This TCR beta chain derives from a study of graft-versus-host responses after intestinal transplantation. Turning to the study itself: Induction with anti-thymocyte globulin, then tacrolimus and steroids for roughly three years, was given to all recipients. Study-wide results and caveats: Recipient marrow harbored GvH clones, some of which surfaced first in ileum or blood. Allografts from individuals with graft-donor T cell macrochimerism displayed high graft-versus-host to host-versus-graft clonal ratios. After transplant, early declines in HvG clones were associated with peak levels of circulating GvH clones.

A note on this clone: Its antigen remains unknown.

Produced via immunoSEQ multiplex PCR; TCRdb's table is partial and in-frame only. Among tens of thousands of clones listed, around 84% were seen once. The CDR3 length is 15 residues. V lost 4 bases and J 7 bases, leaving 17 bases between the germline ends. CDR1 and CDR2 from the germline V gene are LGHNA and YSLEER. Sequences were derived from unstimulated CD4+ T cells sorted from spleen or lymph node cells, sampled before transplant. The TCR was taken from a human donor who was the organ donor for an intestinal transplant. The chain uses TRBV4-3 and TRBJ1-5, with a tentative D call TRBD1 (5 bases). Here the CDR3 DNA reads TGCGCCAGCAGCCCGGGACGAGGGTGGCGGCAGCCCCAGCATTTT. Its protein product is CASSPGRGWRQPQHF.